This T cell receptor (beta chain) was obtained from a study of siplizumab effects on memory and regulatory T cells. Points from the study as a whole: Memory cells seemed less diverse than naive T cells, which seemed major alloresponse contributors.

Germline values: CDR1 LNHDA, CDR2 SQIVND (reference sequence). J gave up 6 bases and V 7 bases, and 4 bases lay outside the gene matches. This CDR3 has 12 residues. Generated by immunoSEQ multiplex PCR, the TCRdb table keeps only in-frame clones and is missing some. The data show tens of thousands of clones, under 95% seen once. This clone came up once. Its antigen is as yet unknown. The gene calls are TRBV19 and TRBJ1-2, with 8 bases aligning to TRBD1. This clonotype was sampled from a human donor in good health. Sequences were obtained from CD8+ T cells sorted from blood. The CDR3 reads CASTGGGDGYTF. The CDR3 DNA is TGTGCCAGTACAGGGGGCGGTGATGGCTACACCTTC.